These 21 T cell receptor beta chains were all obtained from the same sample, sequenced in a study of T cells in localized non-small cell lung cancer (dated by TCRdb to between 2020 and 2021). Library method: the immunoSEQ multiplex PCR assay. TCRdb provides this immuneACCESS table in a form limited to in-frame rearrangements. Some clones are lacking; in checked studies, under half of them reflect an unresolved V gene, and why the rest are absent is not known. The sample yields about 600 clones; 20% to 30% were counted once. The ten largest clonotypes hold less than 20% of the sample. The sample was lung tumor tissue, taken before any cancer treatment. The receptors here all came from a woman aged 35 to 70 with stage II squamous cell lung carcinoma.

This clone was detected only a few times. The gene calls are TRBV6-8 and TRBJ2-4; possibly TRBD1 for D (6 bases). This CDR3 is built from 15 residues. Per the germline V gene, CDR1 is MNHGY and CDR2 is SAAAGT. V gave up 5 bases and J gave up 1 base, with 12 bases separating them. CDR3 nucleotides: TGTGCCAGCAGTAGATCAGGGGCGGCCAAAAACATTCAGTACTTC. Its protein is CASSRSGAAKNIQYF.

This clone is judged medium-sized. The rearrangement uses TRBV6-8 and TRBJ1-2; 10 nucleotides match TRBD1. The CDR3 covers 13 residues. The V and J ends lost 4 bases and 8 bases, in that order; junction bases with no gene match: 4. The germline V gene has CDR1 MNHGY and CDR2 SAAAGT. The DNA of the CDR3 is TGTGCCAGCAGTTTCCCGGGACAGGGGGGCTACACCTTC. This gives the protein CASSFPGQGGYTF.

A few counts support this clone. This chain connects TRBV11-3 to TRBJ2-7, with D perhaps TRBD1 (5 bases). The CDR3 consists of 17 residues. From germline, CDR1 is SGHNT and CDR2 YENEEA. Trimming took 5 bases from V and 0 from J, leaving 20 bases between them. The CDR3 DNA reads as TGTGCCAGCAGCCCAAAACCCAGGGTTACCTACTCCTACGAGCAGTACTTC. Translating it yields CASSPKPRVTYSYEQYF.

V gene TRBV11-3 combines with J gene TRBJ1-6; D not certain. Germline V lookup: CDR1 SGHNT, CDR2 YENEEA. The CDR3 sequence is 15 residues long. Trimming left V 5 bases short and J 6 bases short, with 14 bases between. The CDR3 sequence: CASSPSQVGNSPLHF. CDR3 DNA sequence: TGTGCCAGCAGCCCGAGCCAGGTCGGTAATTCACCCCTCCACTTT.

The chain uses TRBV6-8 and TRBJ2-1; TRBD2 is a possible D gene (5 bases). Germline V lookup: CDR1 MNHGY, CDR2 SAAAGT. V shed 10 bases and J shed 0 bases, with 16 bases lying between them. The CDR3 has 15 amino acids. The CDR3 sequence is CAIMRTGNSYNEQFF. As DNA, the CDR3 is TGTGCCATCATGAGGACGGGAAACTCCTACAATGAGCAGTTCTTC.

In its sample, this clone was seen a few times. The chain carries TRBV19 and TRBJ1-2; perhaps TRBD1 as D (5 bases). V was pared by 11 bases and J by 0 bases, with 13 bases between. Germline V lookup: CDR1 LNHDA, CDR2 SQIVND (reference sequence). The CDR3 runs 13 residues. As DNA, the CDR3 is TGTGCCTCCGACAGCTACTCTAACTATGGCTACACCTTC. It is translated as CASDSYSNYGYTF. Looking up the rest from reference TRBV19 and TRBJ1-2 gives the full variable domain: DGGITQSPKYLFRKEGQNVTLSCEQNLNHDAMYWYRQDPGQGLRLIYYSQIVNDFQKGDIAEGYSVSREKKESFPLTVTSAQKNPTAFYLCASDSYSNYGYTFGSGTRLTVV.

This rearrangement joins TRBV6-8 to TRBJ1-6; D possibly corresponds to TRBD1 (5 bases). From germline, CDR1 is MNHGY and CDR2 SAAAGT. V was clipped by 3 bases and J by 9 bases, with 12 bases between them. The CDR3 has 14 amino acids. The CDR3 region is CASSYRQGSSPLHF. As DNA, the CDR3 is TGTGCCAGCAGTTATCGCCAGGGTAGTTCACCCCTCCACTTT.

This clone was observed a single time. The chain combines TRBV18 with TRBJ2-7; 11 bases are a match to TRBD1. The V and J ends lost 0 bases and 7 bases, in that order; junction bases with no gene match: 8. CDR1 and CDR2 from the germline V gene are KGHSH and LQKENI. CDR3 length: 16 residues. CDR3 sequence reads: CASSPPVGTGGEEQYF. As DNA, the CDR3 is TGTGCCAGCTCACCACCAGTGGGGACAGGGGGAGAAGAGCAGTACTTC.

Notes on this clone: A junction boundary mismatches the germline segment, possibly from a read error. The DNA of the CDR3 is TGTGCCATCAGTGTCCCCCGTGGAGAAGCTTTCTTT. Translating gives CAISVPRGEAFF. The V call is TRBV6-8, the J call TRBJ1-1, with no clear D. This CDR3 has 12 amino acids. The germline gives CDR1 MNHGY, CDR2 SAAAGT.

The chain carries TRBV5-1 and TRBJ1-1; possibly TRBD1 for D (6 bases). CDR3 length equals 14 residues. In germline, CDR1 is SGHRS, CDR2 YFSETQ. The V gene lost 0 bases and the J gene lost 7 bases, with 13 bases spanning the gap. The CDR3 DNA is TGCGCCAGCAGCTTGGGACAGGCCAATGTTGAAGCTTTCTTT. Translated, it gives CASSLGQANVEAFF.

This clone was observed a few times. The genes are TRBV28 and TRBJ1-2; TRBD1 is a possible D gene (6 bases). The CDR3 is made up of 13 amino acids. Germline-derived CDR1 and CDR2 are MDHEN and SYDVKM. With 5 bases removed from V and 4 bases from J, the gap between germline ends came to 11 bases. The CDR3 loop reads CASSKQGGYGYTF. The CDR3 DNA reads as TGTGCCAGCAGTAAACAGGGCGGCTATGGCTACACCTTC.

This clone was seen a handful of times. The J gene is TRBJ1-1, the V gene TRBV11-3, with a tentative D call TRBD1 (5 bases). Germline V gene lookup returns CDR1 SGHNT and CDR2 YENEEA. This CDR3 comprises 18 residues. Trimming took off 1 base at V and 4 bases at J, with 22 bases between the two ends. CDR3 protein: CASSLGFLDVRAGTEAFF. CDR3 in DNA: TGTGCCAGCAGCTTAGGCTTTTTGGATGTCAGGGCTGGCACTGAAGCTTTCTTT.

This clone showed up just a few times. The chain has TRBV30 and TRBJ2-3; perhaps D is TRBD1 or TRBD2 (7 bases each). Trimming removed 5 bases from V and 6 bases from J, with 15 bases in between. The length of the CDR3 is 13 residues. Looked up from germline, CDR1 is GTSNPN and CDR2 is SVGIG (reference sequence). The CDR3 here is CAWGEGAVDTQYF. CDR3 DNA: TGTGCCTGGGGGGAGGGGGCCGTCGATACGCAGTATTTT. The full variable domain, rest sourced from reference TRBV30 and TRBJ2-3, is SQTIHQWPATLVQPVGSPLSLECTVEGTSNPNLYWYRQAAGRGLQLLFYSVGIGQISSEVPQNLSASRPQDRQFILSSKKLLLSDSGFYLCAWGEGAVDTQYFGPGTRLTVL.

The V call is TRBV5-1, the J call TRBJ1-1; tentatively, D is TRBD1 (5 bases). V lost 1 base and J lost 1, with 11 bases in between. The CDR3 is 15 amino acids. The V gene's germline CDR1 is SGHRS and CDR2 YFSETQ. CDR3 in amino acids: CASSLNPGANTEAFF. CDR3 in DNA: TGCGCCAGCAGCTTGAACCCCGGGGCGAACACTGAAGCTTTCTTT.

This chain links TRBV4-1 with TRBJ1-4; TRBD1 might be the D (6 bases). Deletions cut 1 base from V and 5 bases from J, with 14 bases between. The CDR3 has 16 amino acids. The germline V gene encodes CDR1 MGHRA and CDR2 YSYEKL. In DNA form, the CDR3 reads TGCGCCAGCAGCCAAGCCCCGACAGGTGCCAATGAAAAACTGTTTTTT. It yields the protein CASSQAPTGANEKLFF.

This clone has a single count. The rearrangement joins TRBV5-1 to TRBJ2-7, with D perhaps assigned TRBD1 or TRBD2 (5 bases each). This CDR3 spans 15 amino acids. The germline gives CDR1 SGHRS, CDR2 YFSETQ. Trimming cost V 4 bases and J 6 bases, with 20 bases left between them. This CDR3 is CASSLSLRFGAEQYF. The CDR3 nucleotides are TGCGCCAGCAGCCTCAGTCTAAGGTTCGGGGCCGAGCAGTACTTC.

In this sample, this clone turned up a few times. The chain couples TRBV6-8 to TRBJ2-7; tentative D call: TRBD1 (6 bases). Germline CDR1 MNHGY, CDR2 SAAAGT. The CDR3 extends over 12 amino acids. The V end lost 10 bases, the J end lost 3 bases, and 13 bases lay between the germline ends. The DNA for the CDR3 is TGTGCCATCAGGGGACGGAACTACGAGCAGTACTTC. Translating gives CAIRGRNYEQYF.

The chain joins TRBV6-8 to TRBJ1-5; tentatively, D is TRBD1 (5 bases). The CDR3 length is 14 residues. The germline CDR1 and CDR2 sequences are MNHGY and SAAAGT. The V and J ends lost 10 bases and 3 bases respectively, with 16 bases between them. DNA of the CDR3: TGTGCCATCAGGGCCCAGGGAGCCAATCAGCCCCAGCATTTT. Translation: CAIRAQGANQPQHF.

The rearrangement joins TRBV11-3 to TRBJ1-2; 7 bases line up with TRBD1. Germline V gene sequence: CDR1 SGHNT, CDR2 YENEEA. V lost 2 bases to trimming and J lost 6 bases; unmatched junction nucleotides: 6. The CDR3 is made up of 14 amino acids. The CDR3 DNA follows: TGTGCCAGCAGCTTATCCCAGGGGGGAGATGGCTACACCTTC. Its translation is CASSLSQGGDGYTF.

This clone was picked up a small number of times. The genes are TRBV29-1 and TRBJ1-2, with 9 bases aligning to TRBD1. Unmatched junction bases numbered 6, after V lost 0 bases and J lost 7 bases. From germline, CDR1 is SQVTM and CDR2 ANQGSEA. The CDR3 length is 14 residues. CDR3 nucleotides: TGCAGCGTTGAAGATCGGGACAGGGAGCGTGGCTACACCTTC. Translating it yields CSVEDRDRERGYTF.

This clone was seen only a few times. This chain links TRBV11-3 with TRBJ1-2; a possible D gene is TRBD1 (6 bases). The germline V gene has CDR1 SGHNT and CDR2 YENEEA. The V end was cut by 5 bases, the J end by 6 bases, with 16 bases between. The length of the CDR3 is 14 residues. CDR3 amino acids: CASSLHRARNGYTF. The CDR3 nucleotides read TGTGCCAGCAGCCTCCACAGGGCGCGGAATGGCTACACCTTC.